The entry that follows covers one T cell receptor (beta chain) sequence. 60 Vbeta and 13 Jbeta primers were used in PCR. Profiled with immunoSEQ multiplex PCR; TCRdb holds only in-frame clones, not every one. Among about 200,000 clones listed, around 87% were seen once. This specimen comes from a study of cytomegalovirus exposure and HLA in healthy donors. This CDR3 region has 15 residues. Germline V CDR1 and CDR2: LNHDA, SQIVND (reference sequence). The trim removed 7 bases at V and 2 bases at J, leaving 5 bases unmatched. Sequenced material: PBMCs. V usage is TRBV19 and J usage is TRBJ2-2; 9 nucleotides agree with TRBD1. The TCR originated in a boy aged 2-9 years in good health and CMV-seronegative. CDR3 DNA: TGTGCCAGTACCACAGGGGGCGCCAACACCGGGGAGCTGTTTTTT. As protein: CASTTGGANTGELFF.